The source of this TCR beta chain is a study of T-cell memory formation after mild COVID-19. Study-wide findings and caveats: Of the contracting clones, CD4+ ones lay mainly in CM and EM, and CD8+ ones in EMRA.

TCRdb independently ran MiXCR on the 5' RACE reads; one entry per CDR3 protein. The table lists approximately 350,000 distinct CDR3 sequences, around 28% of them singletons. Ten or more counts support this clonotype. Its antigen is undetermined. Germline and junction disagree at one end, which may indicate a read error. The CDR3 is made up of 15 amino acids. The V gene's germline CDR1 is SGHRS and CDR2 YFSETQ. Sequencing was performed on PBMCs or a T cell subset sorted from them (not recorded which). V is TRBV5-1 and J is TRBJ2-6; no clear D gene. The sequence was obtained from an adult woman who had mild COVID-19 (a few samples of this study predate the infection). Cell type and time point are not known. The CDR3 DNA reads TGTGCCAGCAGCTTAAGTGGCTCTGGGGCCAACGTCCTGACTTTC. Its translation is CASSLSGSGANVLTF.